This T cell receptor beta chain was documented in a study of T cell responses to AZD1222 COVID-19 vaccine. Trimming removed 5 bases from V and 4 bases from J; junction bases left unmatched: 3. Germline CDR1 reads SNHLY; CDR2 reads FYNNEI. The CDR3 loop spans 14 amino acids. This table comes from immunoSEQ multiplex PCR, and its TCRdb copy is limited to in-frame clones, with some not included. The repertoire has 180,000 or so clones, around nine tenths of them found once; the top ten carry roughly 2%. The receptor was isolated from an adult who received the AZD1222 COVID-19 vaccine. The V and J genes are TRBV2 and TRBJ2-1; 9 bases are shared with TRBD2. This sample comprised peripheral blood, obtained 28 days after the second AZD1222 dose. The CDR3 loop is CASSLTSGYNEQFF. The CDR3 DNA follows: TGTGCCAGCAGTTTGACTAGCGGTTACAATGAGCAGTTCTTC.